These 10 T cell receptor beta chains share one sample of origin, sequenced in a study of cytomegalovirus exposure and HLA in healthy donors. Sequencing used immunoSEQ multiplex PCR; TCRdb keeps in-frame clones, though not all of them. This table holds roughly 63,000 clones, roughly 90% found once. The specimen sequenced was PBMCs. These receptors were taken from a young woman in good health and CMV-seronegative.

This chain uses TRBV28 with TRBJ2-3, with 8 nucleotides matching TRBD2. The trim removed 6 bases at V and 7 bases at J, leaving 18 bases unmatched. Germline V CDR1 and CDR2: MDHEN, SYDVKM. This CDR3 spans 17 amino acids. CDR3: CASRALSGTPEVHTQYF. Here the CDR3 DNA reads TGTGCCAGCAGAGCTCTTAGCGGGACCCCCGAAGTCCATACGCAGTATTTT.

Only a few counts were recorded for this clone. This chain joins TRBV5-1 and TRBJ2-7; 8 positions match TRBD1. CDR1 SGHRS and CDR2 YFSETQ come from the germline V gene. With 5 bases clipped from V and 3 bases from J, the junction kept 4 bases outside the gene matches. The CDR3 runs 13 residues. The CDR3 DNA is TGCGCCAGCAGACTAACAGGGGGCTACGAGCAGTACTTC. Amino acids: CASRLTGGYEQYF. Together with reference TRBV5-1 and TRBJ2-7, the CDR3 gives the full variable domain: KAGVTQTPRYLIKTRGQQVTLSCSPISGHRSVSWYQQTPGQGLQFLFEYFSETQRNKGNFPGRFSGRQFSNSRSEMNVSTLELGDSALYLCASRLTGGYEQYFGPGTRLTVT.

The chain carries TRBV27 and TRBJ1-5; D unresolved. CDR1 and CDR2 (germline): MNHEY, SMNVEV (reference sequence). V was trimmed by 4 bases and J by 0 bases, leaving 7 bases between them. The CDR3 has 14 residues. In nucleotides, the CDR3 is TGTGCCAGCAGTTCCTACAGTAGCAATCAGCCCCAGCATTTT. This gives the protein CASSSYSSNQPQHF.

This chain connects TRBV18 to TRBJ1-1; the D is unclear. V was cut by 6 bases and J by 1 base, with 12 bases left in between. The CDR3 is made up of 14 amino acids. The germline V gene has CDR1 KGHSH and CDR2 LQKENI. CDR3 sequence (DNA): TGTGCCAGCTCCCCCCCATCACAGAACACTGAAGCTTTCTTT. Translating gives CASSPPSQNTEAFF. Filled out from reference TRBV18 and TRBJ1-1, the complete variable domain reads NAGVMQNPRHLVRRRGQEARLRCSPMKGHSHVYWYRQLPEEGLKFMVYLQKENIIDESGMPKERFSAEFPKEGPSILRIQQVVRGDSAAYFCASSPPSQNTEAFFGQGTRLTVV.

This chain connects TRBV5-4 to TRBJ1-6, with 7 bases identical to TRBD1. The CDR3 totals 15 residues. The germline gives CDR1 SGHNT, CDR2 YYREEE (reference sequence). The J segment lost 4 bases and the V segment lost 6 bases, leaving 7 bases of the junction unmatched. The DNA of the CDR3 is TGTGCCAGCAACGAGCAGGGACAGTATAATTCACCCCTCCACTTT. It encodes CASNEQGQYNSPLHF. The full variable domain, with the rest looked up from reference TRBV5-4 and TRBJ1-6, is ETGVTQSPTHLIKTRGQQVTLRCSSQSGHNTVSWYQQALGQGPQFIFQYYREEENGRGNFPPRFSGLQFPNYSSELNVNALELDDSALYLCASNEQGQYNSPLHFGNGTRLTVT.

This clone appeared once. The genes are TRBV4-2 and TRBJ2-1; a weak D match, TRBD2 (5 bases). The CDR3 runs to 19 residues. Trimming removed 2 bases at V and 0 bases at J, with 20 bases between. Germline lookup yields CDR1 LGHNA and CDR2 YNFKEQ. CDR3 sequence: CASSQPAEAPISSYNEQFF. CDR3 DNA sequence: TGTGCCAGCAGCCAACCGGCGGAGGCCCCCATAAGCTCCTACAATGAGCAGTTCTTC.

The rearrangement links TRBV7-2 to TRBJ1-1, with 7 bases fitting TRBD1. CDR3 size: 13 residues. V lost 5 bases, J lost 8 bases, and 8 bases stayed unmatched. Germline-derived CDR1 and CDR2 are SGHTA and FQGNSA. The CDR3: CASSQTDRDEAFF. CDR3 nucleotides: TGTGCCAGCAGCCAGACCGACAGGGACGAAGCTTTCTTT.

The chain links TRBV7-9 to TRBJ1-6; no firm D call. The germline V gene encodes CDR1 SEHNR and CDR2 FQNEAQ (reference sequence). V was trimmed by 4 bases and J by 0 bases, leaving 16 bases between them. The CDR3 extends over 18 amino acids. The CDR3 sequence: CASSSTTIGSSYNSPLHF. The DNA for the CDR3 is TGTGCCAGCAGCTCTACGACAATTGGGAGCTCCTATAATTCACCCCTCCACTTT. Drawing the rest from reference TRBV7-9 and TRBJ1-6, the complete variable domain is DTGVSQNPRHKITKRGQNVTFRCDPISEHNRLYWYRQTLGQGPEFLTYFQNEAQLEKSRLLSDRFSAERPKGSFSTLEIQRTEQGDSAMYLCASSSTTIGSSYNSPLHFGNGTRLTVT.

The V call is TRBV6-5, the J call TRBJ1-2, with a possible D match to TRBD1 (6 bases). This CDR3 is built from 14 residues. Germline V gene lookup returns CDR1 MNHEY and CDR2 SVGAGI. The V and J ends lost 6 bases and 0 bases respectively, with 11 bases between them. CDR3 region: CASREGGSNYGYTF. Written as DNA, the CDR3 is TGTGCCAGCAGAGAAGGGGGTTCTAACTATGGCTACACCTTC.

The chain uses TRBV5-4 and TRBJ1-2, with 9 nucleotides matching TRBD1. CDR3 length equals 15 residues. Looked up from germline, CDR1 is SGHNT and CDR2 is YYREEE (reference sequence). V was clipped by 1 base and J by 3 bases; unmatched bases: 4. The CDR3 sequence is CASSLIGTGYYGYTF. Here the CDR3 DNA reads TGTGCCAGCAGCTTGATAGGGACAGGGTACTATGGCTACACCTTC.